This T cell receptor (beta chain) was sequenced in a study of T cells in Graves' hyperthyroidism and ophthalmopathy. RNA transcripts gave rise to amplified TCR beta CDR3 regions. HTBI primers were used for first-round RT-PCR of the TCR CDR3. Each CDR3 protein gets one entry after TCRdb re-called the multiplex PCR reads with MiXCR. The table includes about 590,000 distinct CDR3 sequences, less than 20% detected once. This clonotype was observed at least ten times. The receptor was isolated from a woman aged 30 to 39 with Graves' hyperthyroidism. The material sequenced was blood.

Written as DNA, the CDR3 is TGTGCCACCAGCAGGACTAGCGGGGACACAGATACGCAGTATTTT. It translates to CATSRTSGDTDTQYF. J is TRBJ2-3 and V is TRBV24-1; 12 positions agree with TRBD2. Germline CDR1 KGHDR, CDR2 SFDVKD. CDR3 length equals 15 residues. The trim removed 7 bases at V and 2 bases at J, leaving 3 bases unmatched.